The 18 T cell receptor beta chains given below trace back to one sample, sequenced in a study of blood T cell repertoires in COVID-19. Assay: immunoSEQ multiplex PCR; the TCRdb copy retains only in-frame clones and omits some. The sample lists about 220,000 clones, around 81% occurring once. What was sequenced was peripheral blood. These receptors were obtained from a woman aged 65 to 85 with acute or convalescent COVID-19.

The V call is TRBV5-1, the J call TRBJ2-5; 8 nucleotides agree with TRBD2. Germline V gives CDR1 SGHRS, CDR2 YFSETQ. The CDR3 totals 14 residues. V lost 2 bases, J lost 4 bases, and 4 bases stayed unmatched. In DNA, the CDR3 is TGCGCCAGCAGCTTTGCGGGGGGTCTAGAGACCCAGTACTTC. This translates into CASSFAGGLETQYF. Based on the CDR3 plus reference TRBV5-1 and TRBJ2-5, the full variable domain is KAGVTQTPRYLIKTRGQQVTLSCSPISGHRSVSWYQQTPGQGLQFLFEYFSETQRNKGNFPGRFSGRQFSNSRSEMNVSTLELGDSALYLCASSFAGGLETQYFGPGTRLLVL.

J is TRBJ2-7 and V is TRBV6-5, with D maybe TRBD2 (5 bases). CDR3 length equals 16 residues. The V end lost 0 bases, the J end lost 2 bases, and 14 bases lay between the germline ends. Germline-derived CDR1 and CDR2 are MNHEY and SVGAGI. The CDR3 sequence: CASSYSVRGSAYEQYF. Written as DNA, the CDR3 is TGTGCCAGCAGTTACTCGGTACGAGGGTCCGCCTACGAGCAGTACTTC.

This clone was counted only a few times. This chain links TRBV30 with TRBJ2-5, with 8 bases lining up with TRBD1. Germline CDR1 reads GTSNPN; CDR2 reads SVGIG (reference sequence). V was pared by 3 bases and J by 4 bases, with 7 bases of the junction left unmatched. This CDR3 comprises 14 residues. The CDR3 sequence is CAWSRGPFGETQYF. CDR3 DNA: TGTGCCTGGAGCAGGGGGCCCTTCGGAGAGACCCAGTACTTC.

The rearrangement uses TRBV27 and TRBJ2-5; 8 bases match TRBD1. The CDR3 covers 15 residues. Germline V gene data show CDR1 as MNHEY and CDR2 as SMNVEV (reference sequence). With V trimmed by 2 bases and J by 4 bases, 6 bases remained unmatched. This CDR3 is CASSLNGQGRETQYF. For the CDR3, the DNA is TGTGCCAGCAGTTTAAACGGACAGGGACGAGAGACCCAGTACTTC.

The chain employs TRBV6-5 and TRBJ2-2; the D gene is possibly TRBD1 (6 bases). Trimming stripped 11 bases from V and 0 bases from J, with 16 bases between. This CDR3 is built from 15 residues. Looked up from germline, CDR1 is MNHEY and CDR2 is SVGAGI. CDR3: CAARPGHTNTGELFF. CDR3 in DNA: TGTGCCGCCAGGCCGGGACATACGAACACCGGGGAGCTGTTTTTT.

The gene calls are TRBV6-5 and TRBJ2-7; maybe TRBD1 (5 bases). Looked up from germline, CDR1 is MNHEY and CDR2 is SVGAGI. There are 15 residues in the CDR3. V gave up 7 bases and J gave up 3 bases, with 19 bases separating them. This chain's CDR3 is CASMGPERTSYEQYF. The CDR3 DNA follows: TGTGCCAGCATGGGCCCCGAACGGACAAGCTACGAGCAGTACTTC.

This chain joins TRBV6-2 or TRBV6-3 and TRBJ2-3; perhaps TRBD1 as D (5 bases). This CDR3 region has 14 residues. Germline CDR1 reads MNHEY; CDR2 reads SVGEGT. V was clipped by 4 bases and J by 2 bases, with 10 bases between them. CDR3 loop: CASSLQVLTDTQYF. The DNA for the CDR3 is TGTGCCAGCAGTTTACAGGTCCTCACAGATACGCAGTATTTT.

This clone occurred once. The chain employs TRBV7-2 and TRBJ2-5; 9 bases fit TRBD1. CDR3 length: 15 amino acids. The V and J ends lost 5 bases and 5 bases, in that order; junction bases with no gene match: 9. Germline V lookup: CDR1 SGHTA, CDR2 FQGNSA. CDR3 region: CASSQGDRVGETQYF. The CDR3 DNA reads TGTGCCAGCAGCCAAGGGGACAGGGTGGGCGAGACCCAGTACTTC.

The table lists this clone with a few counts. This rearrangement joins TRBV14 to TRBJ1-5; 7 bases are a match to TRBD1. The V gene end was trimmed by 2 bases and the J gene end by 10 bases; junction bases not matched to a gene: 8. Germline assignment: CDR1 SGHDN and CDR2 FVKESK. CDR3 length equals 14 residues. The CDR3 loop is CASSQLGQPGPQHF. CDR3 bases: TGTGCCAGCAGCCAATTGGGACAGCCAGGACCCCAGCATTTT. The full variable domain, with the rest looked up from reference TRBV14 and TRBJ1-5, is EAGVTQFPSHSVIEKGQTVTLRCDPISGHDNLYWYRRVMGKEIKFLLHFVKESKQDESGMPNNRFLAERTGGTYSTLKVQPAELEDSGVYFCASSQLGQPGPQHFGDGTRLSIL.

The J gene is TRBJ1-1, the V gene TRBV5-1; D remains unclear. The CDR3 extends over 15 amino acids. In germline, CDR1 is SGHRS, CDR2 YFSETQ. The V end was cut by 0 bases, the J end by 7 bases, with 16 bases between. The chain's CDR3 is CASSLVPGSHIEAFF. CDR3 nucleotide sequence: TGCGCCAGCAGCTTGGTTCCCGGGAGTCACATTGAAGCTTTCTTT.

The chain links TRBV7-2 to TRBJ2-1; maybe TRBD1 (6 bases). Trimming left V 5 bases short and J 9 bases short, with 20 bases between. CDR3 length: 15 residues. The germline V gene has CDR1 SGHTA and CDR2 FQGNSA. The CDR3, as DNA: TGTGCCAGCAGCCCTTCTTACACCCTCAGGGGTGAGCAGTTCTTC. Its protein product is CASSPSYTLRGEQFF.

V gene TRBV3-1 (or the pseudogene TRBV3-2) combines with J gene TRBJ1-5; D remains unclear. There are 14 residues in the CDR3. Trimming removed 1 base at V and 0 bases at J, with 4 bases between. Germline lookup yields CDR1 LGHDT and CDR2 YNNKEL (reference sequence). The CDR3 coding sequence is TGTGCCAGCAGCCAAGGGGCTAGCAATCAGCCCCAGCATTTT. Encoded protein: CASSQGASNQPQHF.

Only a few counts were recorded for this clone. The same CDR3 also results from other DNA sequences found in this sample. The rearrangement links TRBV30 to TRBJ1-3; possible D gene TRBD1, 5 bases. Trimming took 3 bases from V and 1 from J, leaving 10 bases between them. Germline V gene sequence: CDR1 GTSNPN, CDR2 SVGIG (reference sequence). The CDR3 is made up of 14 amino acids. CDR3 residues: CAWSVGGSGNTIYF. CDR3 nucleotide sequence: TGTGCCTGGAGCGTCGGGGGTTCTGGAAACACCATATATTTT.

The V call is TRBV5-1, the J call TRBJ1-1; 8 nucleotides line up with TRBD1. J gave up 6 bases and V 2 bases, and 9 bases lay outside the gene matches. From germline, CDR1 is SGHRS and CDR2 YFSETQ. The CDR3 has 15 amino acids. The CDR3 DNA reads TGCGCCAGCAGCTTCGCCCCAGGACAGGGTTCTGAAGCTTTCTTT. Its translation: CASSFAPGQGSEAFF.

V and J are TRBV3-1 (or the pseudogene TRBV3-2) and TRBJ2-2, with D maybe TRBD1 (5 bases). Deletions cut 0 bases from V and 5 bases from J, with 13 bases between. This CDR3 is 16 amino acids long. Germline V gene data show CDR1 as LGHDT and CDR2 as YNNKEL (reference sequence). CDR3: CASSQEGQGPTGELFF. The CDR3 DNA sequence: TGTGCCAGCAGCCAAGAAGGGCAGGGTCCGACCGGGGAGCTGTTTTTT.

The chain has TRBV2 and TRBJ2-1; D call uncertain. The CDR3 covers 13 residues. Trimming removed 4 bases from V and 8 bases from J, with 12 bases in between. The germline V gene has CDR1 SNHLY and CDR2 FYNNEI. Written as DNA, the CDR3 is TGTGCCAGCAGTGCCCCCCGGGTGGATGAGCAGTTCTTC. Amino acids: CASSAPRVDEQFF. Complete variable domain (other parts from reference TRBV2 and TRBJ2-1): EPEVTQTPSHQVTQMGQEVILRCVPISNHLYFYWYRQILGQKVEFLVSFYNNEISEKSEIFDDQFSVERPDGSNFTLKIRSTKLEDSAMYFCASSAPRVDEQFFGPGTRLTVL.

CDR3 coding DNA: TGTGCCACAGGGGTAGCGGGGCAAGAGACCCAGTACTTC. This codes for CATGVAGQETQYF. The rearrangement links TRBV24-1 to TRBJ2-5; 8 bases map to TRBD2. Per germline, CDR1 KGHDR and CDR2 SFDVKD. This CDR3 has 13 amino acids. The junction had 5 bases not matched to a gene; V was cut back by 10 bases and J by 2 bases.

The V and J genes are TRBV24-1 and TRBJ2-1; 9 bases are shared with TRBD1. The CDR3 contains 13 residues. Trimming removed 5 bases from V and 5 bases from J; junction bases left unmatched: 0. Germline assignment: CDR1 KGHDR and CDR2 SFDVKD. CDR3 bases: TGTGCCACCAGTGGGGACAGGGACAATGAGCAGTTCTTC. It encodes CATSGDRDNEQFF.